This TCR beta chain is from a study of regulatory T cells in long-lasting Graves disease. The study, taken as a whole, reports: Persistent disease showed a preference for TRBV28, TRBJ1-2 and TRBJ2-5. Researchers reported studying only peripheral blood, not thyroid tissue.

Arm-PCR with iRepertoire HTBI primers amplified the CDR3 regions for these TCR beta libraries. TCRdb redid the calling of the multiplex PCR reads with MiXCR, one entry per CDR3 protein. The profile shows more than 650,000 distinct CDR3 sequences, around 30% of them singletons. Time point defined: persistent/refractory GD, antithyroid drugs over 5 years with positive TRAb. The TCR library used RNA extracted from PBMCs. Patients were enrolled at an endocrinology department in Xi'an, China. The V and J ends lost 0 bases and 0 bases respectively, with 6 bases between them. The germline V gene encodes CDR1 SGDLS and CDR2 YYNGEE. This CDR3 is 14 amino acids long. This clonotype was observed a few times. Its target is unknown.

This TCR was sampled from a female donor with Graves disease. The rearrangement links TRBV9 to TRBJ1-2; D gene ambiguous. Material: peripheral blood mononuclear cells (PBMCs), obtained when the disease was refractory, from a patient treated with antithyroid drugs. The CDR3 nucleotides read TGTGCCAGCAGCGTAGCGGGGACTAACTATGGCTACACCTTC. Protein product: CASSVAGTNYGYTF.